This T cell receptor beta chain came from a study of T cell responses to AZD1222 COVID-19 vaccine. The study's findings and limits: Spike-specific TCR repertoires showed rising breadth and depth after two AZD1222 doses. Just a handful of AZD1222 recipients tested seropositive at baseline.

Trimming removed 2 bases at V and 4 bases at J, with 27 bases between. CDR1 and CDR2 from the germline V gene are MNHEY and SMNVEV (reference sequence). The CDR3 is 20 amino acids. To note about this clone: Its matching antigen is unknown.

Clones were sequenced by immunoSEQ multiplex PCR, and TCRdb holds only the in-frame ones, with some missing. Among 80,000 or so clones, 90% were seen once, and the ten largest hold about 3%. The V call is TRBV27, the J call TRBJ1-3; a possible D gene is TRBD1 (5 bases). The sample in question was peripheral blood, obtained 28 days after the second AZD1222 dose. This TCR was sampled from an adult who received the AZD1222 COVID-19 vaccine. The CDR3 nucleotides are TGTGCCAGCAGTTTAAAACCTCGGGGCTTACAGGCGGCGGGAGGAAACACCATATATTTT. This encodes CASSLKPRGLQAAGGNTIYF.